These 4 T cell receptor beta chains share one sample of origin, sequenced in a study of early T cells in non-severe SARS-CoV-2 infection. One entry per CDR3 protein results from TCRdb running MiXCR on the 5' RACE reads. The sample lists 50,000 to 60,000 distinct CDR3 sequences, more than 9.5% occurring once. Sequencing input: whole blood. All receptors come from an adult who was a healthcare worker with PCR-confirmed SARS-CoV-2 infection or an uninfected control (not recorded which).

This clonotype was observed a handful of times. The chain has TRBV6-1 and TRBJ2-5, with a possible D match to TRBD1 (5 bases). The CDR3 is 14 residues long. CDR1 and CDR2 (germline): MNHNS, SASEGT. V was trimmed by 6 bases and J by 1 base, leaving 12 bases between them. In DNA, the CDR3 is TGTGCCAGCAGCCGACAGAAAACCCAAGAGACCCAGTACTTC. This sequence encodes CASSRQKTQETQYF.

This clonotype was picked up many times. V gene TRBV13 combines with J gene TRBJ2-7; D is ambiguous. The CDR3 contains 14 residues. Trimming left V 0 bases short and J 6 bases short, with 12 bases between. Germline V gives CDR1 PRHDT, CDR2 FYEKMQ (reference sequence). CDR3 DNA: TGTGCCAGCAGCTTAGGCTCCCCAGTAGGCGAGCAGTACTTC. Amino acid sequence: CASSLGSPVGEQYF.

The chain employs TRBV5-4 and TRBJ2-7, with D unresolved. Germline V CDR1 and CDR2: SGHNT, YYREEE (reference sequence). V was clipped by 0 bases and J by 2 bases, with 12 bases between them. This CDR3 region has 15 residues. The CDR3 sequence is CASSLGAESTYEQYF. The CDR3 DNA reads TGTGCCAGCAGCTTGGGGGCAGAAAGTACCTACGAGCAGTACTTC.

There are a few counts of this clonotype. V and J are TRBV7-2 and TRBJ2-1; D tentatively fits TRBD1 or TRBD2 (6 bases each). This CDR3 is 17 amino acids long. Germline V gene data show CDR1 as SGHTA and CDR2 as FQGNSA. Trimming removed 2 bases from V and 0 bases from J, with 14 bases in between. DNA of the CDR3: TGTGCCAGCAGCTTAACCGGGGGCCATTTCTCCTACAATGAGCAGTTCTTC. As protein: CASSLTGGHFSYNEQFF.